This T cell receptor beta chain was observed in a study of shared clonotypes between healthy human individuals. With regard to this clone: Its antigen is undetermined. This specimen includes other DNA sequences encoding the same CDR3.

Notes on the study in general: With few donors, the genetic and exposure-history diversity represented was limited.

There are 14 residues in the CDR3. The ends lost 5 bases at V and 4 bases at J; junction bases unmatched: 5. From germline, CDR1 is SEHNR and CDR2 FQNEAQ (reference sequence). DNA at about 210 ng, roughly 30,000 T cell genomes, went into sorted-subset replicate PCRs. Sequenced by immunoSEQ multiplex PCR; TCRdb stores in-frame clones only, minus some. The sample lists some 1.5 million clones, roughly 98% occurring once. Sequencing was done on a sample of naive CD4+ T cells sorted from blood. Stated subset: CD45RA+ positively selected. V and J are TRBV7-9 and TRBJ1-2; 9 bases are shared with TRBD1. The clonotype comes from a man aged 25 to 40 in good health. CDR3 DNA: TGTGCCAGCAGCCTCGGACAGGGGATCTATGGCTACACCTTC. This encodes CASSLGQGIYGYTF.